The clone carrying this TCR beta chain was found a few times. Its target is unknown. Unmatched junction bases numbered 5, after V lost 0 bases and J lost 5 bases. The germline V gene encodes CDR1 SGHNT and CDR2 YYREEE (reference sequence). This CDR3 is built from 16 residues. The data belong to a study of Graves' ophthalmopathy and Graves' hyperthyroidism. Study-level background: Peripheral blood was gathered at the point of initial diagnosis, before any treatment started. Study-wide results and limits: This model predicted ophthalmopathy progression (sensitivity around 71%, specificity about 73%).

Beta-chain TCR CDR3 regions were amplified from RNA transcripts. HTBI primers were employed in first-round RT-PCR, then a second-round multiplex PCR followed. Using its own MiXCR run on the multiplex PCR reads, TCRdb lists one record per CDR3 protein. The sample yields 740,000 or so distinct CDR3 sequences, 40% seen once. Orbital computed tomography, thyroid ultrasound, TRAb, serum thyroxine and clinical symptoms formed the basis of diagnosis. The TCR originated in an adult man with Graves' ophthalmopathy. Sequenced input: peripheral blood. The V gene is TRBV5-4, the J gene TRBJ2-5; TRBD2 matches at 12 bases. The CDR3 spells CASSLGSSGGAETQYF. The CDR3 coding sequence is TGTGCCAGCAGCTTGGGATCTAGCGGGGGGGCTGAGACCCAGTACTTC.